This T cell receptor beta chain came from a study of early stage breast cancer tumors. Study at large: ER+/PR+/HER2- status applied to twelve of 16 invasive breast tumors. Overall study findings and caveats: In about 90% of the 16 patients, blood comparison separated tumor from normal breast. Most shared enriched TCRB sequences were commonly generated ones. Bulk DNA sequencing of unsorted cells missed chain pairing and markers.

CDR1 and CDR2 (germline): SGHTA, FQGNSA. V gave up 0 bases and J gave up 6 bases, with 13 bases separating them. The CDR3 covers 15 residues. Comment on this clone: The antigen remains undetermined.

Here immunoSEQ multiplex PCR was the method, and the copy in TCRdb shows in-frame clones only, minus some. The sample has about 51,000 clones, more than 70% seen once. The sequencing sample was made of blood. The sequence came from a person aged 40 to 49 with breast cancer. The V gene is TRBV7-2, the J gene TRBJ2-3, with D perhaps matching TRBD2 (6 bases). In DNA form, the CDR3 reads TGTGCCAGCAGCTTAGCCGGGAGTAGGATCGATACGCAGTATTTT. Its translation is CASSLAGSRIDTQYF.